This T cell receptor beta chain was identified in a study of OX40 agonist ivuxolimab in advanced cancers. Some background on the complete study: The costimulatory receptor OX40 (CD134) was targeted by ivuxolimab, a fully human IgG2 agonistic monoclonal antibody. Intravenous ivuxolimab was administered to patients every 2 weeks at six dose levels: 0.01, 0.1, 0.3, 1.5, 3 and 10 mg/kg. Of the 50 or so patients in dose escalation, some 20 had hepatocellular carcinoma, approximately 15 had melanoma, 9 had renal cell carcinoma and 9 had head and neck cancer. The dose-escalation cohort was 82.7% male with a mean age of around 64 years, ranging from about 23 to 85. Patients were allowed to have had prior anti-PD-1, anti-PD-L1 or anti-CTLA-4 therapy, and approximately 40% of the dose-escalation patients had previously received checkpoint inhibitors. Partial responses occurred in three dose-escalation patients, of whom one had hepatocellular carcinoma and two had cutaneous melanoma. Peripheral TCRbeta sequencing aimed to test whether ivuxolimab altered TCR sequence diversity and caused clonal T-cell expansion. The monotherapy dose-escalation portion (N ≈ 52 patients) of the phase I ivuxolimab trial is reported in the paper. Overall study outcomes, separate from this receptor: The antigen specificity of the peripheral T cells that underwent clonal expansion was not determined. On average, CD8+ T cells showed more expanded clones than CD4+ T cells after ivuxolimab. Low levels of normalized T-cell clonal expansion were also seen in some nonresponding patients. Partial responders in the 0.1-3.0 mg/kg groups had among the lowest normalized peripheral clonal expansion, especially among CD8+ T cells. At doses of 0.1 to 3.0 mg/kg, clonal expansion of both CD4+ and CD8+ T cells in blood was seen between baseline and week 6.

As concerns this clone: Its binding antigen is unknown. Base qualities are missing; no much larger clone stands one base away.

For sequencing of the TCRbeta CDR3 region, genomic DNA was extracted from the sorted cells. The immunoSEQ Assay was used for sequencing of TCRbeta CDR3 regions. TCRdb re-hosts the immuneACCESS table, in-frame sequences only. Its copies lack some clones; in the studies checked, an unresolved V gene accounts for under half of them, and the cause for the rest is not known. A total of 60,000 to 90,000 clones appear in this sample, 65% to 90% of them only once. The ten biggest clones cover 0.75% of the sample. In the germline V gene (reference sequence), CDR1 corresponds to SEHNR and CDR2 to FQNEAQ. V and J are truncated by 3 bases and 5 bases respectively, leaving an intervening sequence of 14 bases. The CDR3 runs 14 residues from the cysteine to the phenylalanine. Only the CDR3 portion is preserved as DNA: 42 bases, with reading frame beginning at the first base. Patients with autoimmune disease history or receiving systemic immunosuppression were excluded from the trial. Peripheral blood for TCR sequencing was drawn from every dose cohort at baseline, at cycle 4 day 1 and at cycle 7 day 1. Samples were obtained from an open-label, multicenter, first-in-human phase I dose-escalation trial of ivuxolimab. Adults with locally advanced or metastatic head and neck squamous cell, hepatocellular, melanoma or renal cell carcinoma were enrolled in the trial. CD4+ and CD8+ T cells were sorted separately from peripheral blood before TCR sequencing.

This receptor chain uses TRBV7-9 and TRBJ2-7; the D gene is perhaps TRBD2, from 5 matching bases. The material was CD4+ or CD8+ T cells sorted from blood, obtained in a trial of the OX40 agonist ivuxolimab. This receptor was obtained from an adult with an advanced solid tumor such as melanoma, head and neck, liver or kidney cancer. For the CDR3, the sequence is CASSFGVSENEQYF. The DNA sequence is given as TGTGCCAGCAGCTTCGGGGTGTCTGAAAACGAGCAGTACTTC.